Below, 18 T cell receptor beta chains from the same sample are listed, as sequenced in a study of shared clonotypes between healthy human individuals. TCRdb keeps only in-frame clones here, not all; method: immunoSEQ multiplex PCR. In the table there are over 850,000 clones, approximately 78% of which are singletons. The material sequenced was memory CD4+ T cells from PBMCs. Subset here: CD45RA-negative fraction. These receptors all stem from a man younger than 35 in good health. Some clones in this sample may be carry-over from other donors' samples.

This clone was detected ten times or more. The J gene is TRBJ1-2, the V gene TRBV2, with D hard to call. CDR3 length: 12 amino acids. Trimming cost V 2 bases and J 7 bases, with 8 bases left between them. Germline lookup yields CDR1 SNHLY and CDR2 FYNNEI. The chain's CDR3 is CASSERASGYTF. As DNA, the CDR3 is TGTGCCAGCAGTGAACGGGCGAGTGGCTACACCTTC.

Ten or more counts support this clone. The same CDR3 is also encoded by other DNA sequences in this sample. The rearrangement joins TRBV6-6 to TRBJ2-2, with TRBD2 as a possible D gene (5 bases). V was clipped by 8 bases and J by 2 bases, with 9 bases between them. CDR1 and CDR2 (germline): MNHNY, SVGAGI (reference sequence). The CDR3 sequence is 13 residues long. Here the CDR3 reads CASRSSNTGELFF. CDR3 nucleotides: TGTGCCAGCCGCTCTAGCAACACCGGGGAGCTGTTTTTT.

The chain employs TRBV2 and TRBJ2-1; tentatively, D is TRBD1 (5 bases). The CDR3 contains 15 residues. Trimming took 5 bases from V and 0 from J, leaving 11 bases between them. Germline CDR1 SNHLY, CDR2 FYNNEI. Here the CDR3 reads CASSKQDVSYNEQFF. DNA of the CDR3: TGTGCCAGCAGTAAACAGGACGTCTCCTACAATGAGCAGTTCTTC.

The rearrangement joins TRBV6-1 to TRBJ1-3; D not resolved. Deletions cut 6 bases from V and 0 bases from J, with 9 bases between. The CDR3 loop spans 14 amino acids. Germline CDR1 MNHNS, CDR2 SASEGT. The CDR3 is CASSHLNSGNTIYF. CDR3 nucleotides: TGTGCCAGCAGCCATCTCAACTCTGGAAACACCATATATTTT.

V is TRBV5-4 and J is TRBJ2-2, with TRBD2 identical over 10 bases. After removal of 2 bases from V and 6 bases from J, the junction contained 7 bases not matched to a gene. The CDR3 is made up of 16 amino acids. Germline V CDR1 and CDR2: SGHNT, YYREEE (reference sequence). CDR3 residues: CASSLTSGTTPGELFF. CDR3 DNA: TGTGCCAGCAGCTTAACTAGCGGGACGACCCCCGGGGAGCTGTTTTTT.

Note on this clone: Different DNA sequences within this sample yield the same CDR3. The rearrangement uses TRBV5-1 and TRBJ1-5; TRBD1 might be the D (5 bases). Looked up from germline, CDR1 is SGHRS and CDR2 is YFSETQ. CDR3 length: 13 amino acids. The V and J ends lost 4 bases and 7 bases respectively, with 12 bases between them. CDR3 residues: CASSLGTEQPQHF. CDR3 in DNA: TGCGCCAGCAGCCTGGGGACGGAGCAGCCCCAGCATTTT.

The CDR3 spells CASSSVEGYEQYF. The CDR3, as DNA: TGTGCCAGCAGTTCAGTTGAAGGCTACGAGCAGTACTTC. The chain joins TRBV28 to TRBJ2-7, with unresolved D. V lost 4 bases, J lost 3 bases, and 10 bases lay in between. The germline CDR1 and CDR2 sequences are MDHEN and SYDVKM. CDR3 size: 13 residues.

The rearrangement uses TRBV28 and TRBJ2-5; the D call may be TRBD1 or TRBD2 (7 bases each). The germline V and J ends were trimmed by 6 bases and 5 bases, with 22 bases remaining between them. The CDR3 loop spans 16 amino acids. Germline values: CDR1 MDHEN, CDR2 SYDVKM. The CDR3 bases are TGTGCCAGCAGCCGCCTCCAAGGGCAGGGGGGGGAGACCCAGTACTTC. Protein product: CASSRLQGQGGETQYF.

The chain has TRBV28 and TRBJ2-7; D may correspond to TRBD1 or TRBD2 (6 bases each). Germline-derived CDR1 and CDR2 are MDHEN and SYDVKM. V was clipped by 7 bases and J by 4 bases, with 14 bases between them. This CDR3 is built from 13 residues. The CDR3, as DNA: TGTGCCAGCACCGCGGGACAAGTTTACGAGCAGTACTTC. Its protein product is CASTAGQVYEQYF.

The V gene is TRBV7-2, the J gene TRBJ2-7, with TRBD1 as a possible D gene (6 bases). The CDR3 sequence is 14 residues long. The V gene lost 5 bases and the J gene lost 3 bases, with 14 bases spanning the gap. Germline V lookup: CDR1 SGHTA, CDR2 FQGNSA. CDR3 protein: CASSPRDTNYEQYF. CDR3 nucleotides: TGTGCCAGCAGCCCACGGGACACAAACTACGAGCAGTACTTC.

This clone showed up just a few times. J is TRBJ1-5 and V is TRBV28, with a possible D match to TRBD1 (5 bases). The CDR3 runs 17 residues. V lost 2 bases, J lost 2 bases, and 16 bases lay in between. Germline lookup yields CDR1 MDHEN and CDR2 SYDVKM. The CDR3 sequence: CASSLPGTTNGNQPQHF. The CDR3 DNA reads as TGTGCCAGCAGTTTACCCGGGACCACGAATGGCAATCAGCCCCAGCATTTT.

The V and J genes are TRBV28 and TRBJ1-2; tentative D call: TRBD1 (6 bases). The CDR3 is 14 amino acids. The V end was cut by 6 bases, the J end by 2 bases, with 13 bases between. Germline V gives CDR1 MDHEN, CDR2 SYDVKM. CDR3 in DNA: TGTGCCAGCAGCCGATTCCAGGGGAACTATGGCTACACCTTC. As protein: CASSRFQGNYGYTF.

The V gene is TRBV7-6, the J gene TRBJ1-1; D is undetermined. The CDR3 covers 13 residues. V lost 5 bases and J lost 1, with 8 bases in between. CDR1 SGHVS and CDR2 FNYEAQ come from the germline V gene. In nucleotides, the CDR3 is TGTGCCAGCAGCCGTGGCCCGAACACTGAAGCTTTCTTT. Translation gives CASSRGPNTEAFF.

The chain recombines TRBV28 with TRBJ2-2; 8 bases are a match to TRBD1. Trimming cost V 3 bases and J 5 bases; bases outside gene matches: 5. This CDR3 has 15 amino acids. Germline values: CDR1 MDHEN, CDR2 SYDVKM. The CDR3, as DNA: TGTGCCAGCAGTTTCCCAGGGGGCGCTACCGGGGAGCTGTTTTTT. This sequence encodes CASSFPGGATGELFF.

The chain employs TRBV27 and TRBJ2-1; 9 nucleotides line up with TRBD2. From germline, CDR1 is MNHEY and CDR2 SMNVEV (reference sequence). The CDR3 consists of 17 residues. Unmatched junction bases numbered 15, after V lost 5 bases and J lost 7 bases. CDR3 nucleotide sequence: TGTGCCAGCAGTCCCTCCGCCGGGACTAGCCGCCCAAATGAGCAGTTCTTC. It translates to CASSPSAGTSRPNEQFF.

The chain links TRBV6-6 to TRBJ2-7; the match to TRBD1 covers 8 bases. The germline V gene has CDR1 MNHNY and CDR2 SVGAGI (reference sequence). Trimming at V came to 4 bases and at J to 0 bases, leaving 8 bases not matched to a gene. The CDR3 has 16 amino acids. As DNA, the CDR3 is TGTGCCAGCAGTTTCCCGACCGGGACAGGCTCCTACGAGCAGTACTTC. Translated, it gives CASSFPTGTGSYEQYF.

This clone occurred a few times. The CDR3 loop reads CASSQDGMENNEQFF. The DNA of the CDR3 is TGTGCCAGCAGCCAAGATGGGATGGAGAACAATGAGCAGTTCTTC. This chain uses TRBV4-2 with TRBJ2-1; D is unclear. With 0 bases removed from V and 5 bases from J, the gap between germline ends came to 11 bases. The length of the CDR3 is 15 residues. Per germline, CDR1 LGHNA and CDR2 YNFKEQ.

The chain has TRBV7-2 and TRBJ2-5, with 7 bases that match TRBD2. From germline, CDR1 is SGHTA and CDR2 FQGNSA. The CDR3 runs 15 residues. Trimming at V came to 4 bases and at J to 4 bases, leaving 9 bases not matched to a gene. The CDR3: CASSYPRGEGETQYF. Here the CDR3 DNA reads TGTGCCAGCAGCTACCCGAGAGGGGAGGGAGAGACCCAGTACTTC.